The clone carrying this T cell receptor beta chain was detected ten times or more. Its specificity is not known. Germline CDR1 MGHDK, CDR2 SYGVNS. V lost 9 bases and J lost 3, with 14 bases in between. The CDR3 consists of 14 residues. TCRdb called the reads again in MiXCR, with one record for every CDR3 protein. The sample has about 130,000 distinct CDR3 sequences; approximately 30% are singletons. These data are taken from a study of T cell repertoires in cytomegalovirus infection. Sequenced here: CD8+ T cells from cultured PBMCs, sampled from culture after CMV antigen stimulation. The chain has TRBV25-1 and TRBJ2-2, with D uncertain. The sequence came from a human donor in good health (CMV status not recorded). Some clones in this sample may be carry-over from other donors' samples. The CDR3 DNA follows: TGTGCCAGTGTAGGGTCGCAGGACACCGGGGAGCTGTTTTTT. The encoded protein is CASVGSQDTGELFF.